Below are 16 T cell receptor beta chains sequenced from a single sample in a study of cytotoxic CD8 clonotypes in ibrutinib-treated CLL. Sequenced by immunoSEQ multiplex PCR; TCRdb stores in-frame clones only, minus some. The repertoire includes 90,000 to 100,000 clones, around 73% of them detected once, and around 30% sits in the top ten. Here the sequenced sample was PBMCs, taken after 12 months of ibrutinib treatment. These receptors were collected from a human donor with chronic lymphocytic leukemia.

V and J are TRBV7-3 and TRBJ2-2, with D perhaps TRBD1 (6 bases). There are 12 residues in the CDR3. Per germline, CDR1 SGHTA and CDR2 FQGTGA. The V gene lost 4 bases and the J gene lost 6 bases, with 6 bases spanning the gap. The CDR3 bases are TGTGCCAGCAGCTACAGGGCCGGGGAGCTGTTTTTT. It translates to CASSYRAGELFF.

This sequence joins TRBV18 and TRBJ2-7; D call uncertain. Trimming shortened V by 3 bases and J by 5 bases, and 8 bases separated the two germline ends. The CDR3 consists of 12 residues. Germline assignment: CDR1 KGHSH and CDR2 LQKENI. CDR3 in DNA: TGTGCCAGCTCACCTCCGGGTAACGAGCAGTACTTC. This sequence encodes CASSPPGNEQYF. Using reference TRBV18 and TRBJ2-7 for the parts outside the CDR3, the full variable domain is NAGVMQNPRHLVRRRGQEARLRCSPMKGHSHVYWYRQLPEEGLKFMVYLQKENIIDESGMPKERFSAEFPKEGPSILRIQQVVRGDSAAYFCASSPPGNEQYFGPGTRLTVT.

This chain links TRBV7-2 with TRBJ2-6; unclear D gene. CDR1 and CDR2 (germline): SGHTA, FQGNSA. This CDR3 contains 16 residues. Trimming shortened V by 4 bases and J by 1 base, and 11 bases separated the two germline ends. Written as DNA, the CDR3 is TGTGCCAGCAGCTCACAAGCCCTTTCTGGGGCCAACGTCCTGACTTTC. Its translation: CASSSQALSGANVLTF.

The chain recombines TRBV2 with TRBJ2-7, with D possibly being TRBD1 (6 bases). Trimming cost V 7 bases and J 3 bases, with 13 bases left between them. The CDR3 is 13 amino acids. Germline CDR1 reads SNHLY; CDR2 reads FYNNEI. CDR3 in DNA: TGTGCCAGCAAAAGGACAGTCCTCTACGAGCAGTACTTC. Protein: CASKRTVLYEQYF.

The chain is built from TRBV27 and TRBJ2-5, with 11 bases lining up with TRBD1. Germline CDR1 MNHEY, CDR2 SMNVEV (reference sequence). The CDR3 extends over 15 amino acids. Unmatched junction bases numbered 7, after V lost 7 bases and J lost 3 bases. The DNA for the CDR3 is TGTGCCAGCACTGGACAGGGGGCTTCCAAAGAGACCCAGTACTTC. Translating gives CASTGQGASKETQYF.

The chain employs TRBV2 and TRBJ2-7; D is undetermined. The length of the CDR3 is 13 residues. V was trimmed by 4 bases and J by 6 bases, leaving 13 bases between them. Per the germline V gene, CDR1 is SNHLY and CDR2 is FYNNEI. Here the CDR3 reads CASSVADLSEQYF. In DNA form, the CDR3 reads TGTGCCAGCAGTGTGGCAGACCTCAGCGAGCAGTACTTC.

J is TRBJ2-7 and V is TRBV14; D might be TRBD1 (6 bases). Germline values: CDR1 SGHDN, CDR2 FVKESK. V lost 4 bases and J 3 bases, leaving 19 bases between the germline ends. The CDR3 has 16 residues. The CDR3 loop reads CASSPTTFRTVYEQYF. Here the CDR3 DNA reads TGTGCCAGCAGCCCCACTACCTTCAGGACAGTCTACGAGCAGTACTTC.

The chain combines TRBV6-5 with TRBJ2-7; 7 bases line up with TRBD2. The CDR3 runs to 15 residues. Germline-derived CDR1 and CDR2 are MNHEY and SVGAGI. The J segment lost 1 base and the V segment lost 0 bases, leaving 3 bases of the junction unmatched. The CDR3 protein is CASSYSRGGSYEQYF. CDR3 DNA: TGTGCCAGCAGTTACTCACGCGGGGGATCCTACGAGCAGTACTTC.

The J gene is TRBJ2-7, the V gene TRBV7-2; D gene unclear. The CDR3 is 15 amino acids. CDR1 is SGHTA and CDR2 is FQGNSA in the germline V gene. The V end was cut by 0 bases, the J end by 6 bases, with 15 bases between. CDR3 protein: CASSLAVGIKGEQYF. CDR3 sequence (DNA): TGTGCCAGCAGCTTAGCGGTAGGAATAAAGGGCGAGCAGTACTTC.

With regard to this clone: The sample contains more than one DNA sequence encoding this CDR3. The V gene is TRBV29-1, the J gene TRBJ1-1; 7 bases map to TRBD1. Germline values: CDR1 SQVTM, CDR2 ANQGSEA. The ends lost 6 bases at V and 3 bases at J; junction bases unmatched: 13. The CDR3 runs to 15 residues. The chain's CDR3 is CSVGVRGGGHTEAFF. CDR3 sequence (DNA): TGCAGCGTCGGAGTCCGAGGGGGCGGTCACACTGAAGCTTTCTTT.

The chain couples TRBV5-1 to TRBJ2-7; a weak D match, TRBD2 (6 bases). Deletions cut 5 bases from V and 7 bases from J, with 19 bases between. CDR1 and CDR2 from the germline V gene are SGHRS and YFSETQ. The CDR3 covers 14 residues. CDR3 DNA: TGCGCCAGCAGAGAACTGGCGGGATTTGGGGAGCAGTACTTC. Protein sequence: CASRELAGFGEQYF.

In the case of this clone: This sample also contains other DNA sequences that code for the same CDR3. The J gene is TRBJ2-7, the V gene TRBV6-6, with 9 nucleotides matching TRBD1. This CDR3 has 15 residues. Losses at the gene ends were 6 bases for V and 0 bases for J; bases not matched to a gene: 6. Germline V gene lookup returns CDR1 MNHNY and CDR2 SVGAGI (reference sequence). As DNA, the CDR3 is TGTGCCAGCAGCCGGGACAGGGTACCCTCCTACGAGCAGTACTTC. Residues: CASSRDRVPSYEQYF.

For this clone: Other DNA sequences within the sample encode an identical CDR3. The chain uses TRBV19 and TRBJ1-3; TRBD1 is a possible D gene (5 bases). The V gene lost 4 bases and the J gene lost 4 bases, with 5 bases spanning the gap. The CDR3 is 12 amino acids. Germline CDR1 reads LNHDA; CDR2 reads SQIVND (reference sequence). CDR3 in DNA: TGTGCCAGTAGTACAGGGGGAAACACCATATATTTT. This translates into CASSTGGNTIYF.

The chain links TRBV27 to TRBJ1-1, with 7 nucleotides matching TRBD1. Trimming cost V 4 bases and J 5 bases; bases outside gene matches: 7. The germline CDR1 and CDR2 sequences are MNHEY and SMNVEV (reference sequence). This CDR3 comprises 14 residues. The chain's CDR3 is CASSSTGKLTEAFF. The CDR3 DNA reads as TGTGCCAGCAGTTCGACAGGGAAGTTGACTGAAGCTTTCTTT.

The chain links TRBV4-1 to TRBJ2-7, with a tentative D call TRBD2 (5 bases). The CDR3 is 16 amino acids. The germline V and J ends were trimmed by 4 bases and 1 base, with 17 bases remaining between them. CDR1 and CDR2 (germline): MGHRA, YSYEKL. CDR3 in DNA: TGCGCCAGCAGCCCCCTTTCTCGAGAGGGATCCTACGAGCAGTACTTC. Amino acids: CASSPLSREGSYEQYF.

This clone was seen only a few times. V usage is TRBV4-2 and J usage is TRBJ1-2, with 8 bases aligning to TRBD1. V lost 0 bases and J lost 9; bases outside the gene matches: 9. CDR3 size: 15 residues. Germline assignment: CDR1 LGHNA and CDR2 YNFKEQ. The CDR3 loop reads CASSQEARGLGSYTF. The CDR3 DNA is TGTGCCAGCAGCCAAGAAGCCAGGGGGCTAGGTAGCTACACCTTC.